This TCR beta chain emerged from a study of response to subunit inactivated influenza vaccine. Study observations and caveats: Researchers suggested that each seasonal influenza vaccination recruits few new T cells.

TCRdb ran MiXCR on the RT-PCR reads and lists one entry per CDR3 protein. Of some 800,000 distinct CDR3 sequences listed, roughly 20% are singletons. This clonotype was seen repeatedly, ten times or more. No antigen is known for it. V shed 2 bases and J 8 bases; nucleotides not matched to a gene: 16. CDR3 length: 17 amino acids. The germline gives CDR1 PRHDT, CDR2 FYEKMQ (reference sequence). The rearrangement uses TRBV13 and TRBJ1-2; 8 nucleotides align to TRBD1. The TCR comes from a man between 45 and 60 years old who received an inactivated influenza vaccine. The sample here was PBMCs from blood, taken roughly 5 days after vaccination. The CDR3 is CASSLQGAYGTSGGYTF. The CDR3 region has the DNA TGTGCCAGCAGCTTACAGGGGGCCTACGGGACATCGGGCGGCTACACCTTC.